The clone carrying this TCR beta chain was picked up a small number of times. TCRdb re-called the 5' RACE reads with MiXCR, one entry per CDR3 protein. This table has about 630,000 distinct CDR3 sequences, approximately 13% appearing once. This CDR3 has 14 amino acids. With 5 bases clipped from V and 6 bases from J, the junction kept 5 bases outside the gene matches. Germline V lookup: CDR1 SQVTM, CDR2 ANQGSEA. These data originate in a study of T cells after yellow fever vaccination. The TCR comes from a man aged 30 to 39 who received the YFV17D yellow fever vaccine. Sequenced here: PBMCs, sampled on the day of the yellow fever booster vaccination. The rearrangement joins TRBV29-1 to TRBJ2-2, with TRBD2 identical over 11 bases. CDR3 sequence: CSVLGLAESGELFF. DNA for the CDR3: TGCAGCGTTCTGGGACTAGCGGAATCCGGGGAGCTGTTTTTT.